The TCR beta chain under discussion was sequenced for a study of blood T cell repertoires in COVID-19. Trimming took 5 bases from V and 6 from J; bases not matched to a gene: 2. Germline-derived CDR1 and CDR2 are KGHSH and LQKENI. This CDR3 spans 13 amino acids. Sequenced by immunoSEQ multiplex PCR; TCRdb stores in-frame clones only, minus some. The sample yields a few hundred thousand clones, over 75% seen once. Participants came from 20 to 25 US areas, aged roughly 18 to 100 years. Input material: PBMCs or T cells enriched from blood (not recorded which). This sequence was found in a woman in her thirties or forties who had recovered from COVID-19. The rearrangement uses TRBV18 and TRBJ2-2; 8 bases align to TRBD2. The chain's CDR3 is CASSSAGAGELFF. The CDR3 coding sequence is TGTGCCAGCTCATCAGCGGGAGCCGGGGAGCTGTTTTTT.